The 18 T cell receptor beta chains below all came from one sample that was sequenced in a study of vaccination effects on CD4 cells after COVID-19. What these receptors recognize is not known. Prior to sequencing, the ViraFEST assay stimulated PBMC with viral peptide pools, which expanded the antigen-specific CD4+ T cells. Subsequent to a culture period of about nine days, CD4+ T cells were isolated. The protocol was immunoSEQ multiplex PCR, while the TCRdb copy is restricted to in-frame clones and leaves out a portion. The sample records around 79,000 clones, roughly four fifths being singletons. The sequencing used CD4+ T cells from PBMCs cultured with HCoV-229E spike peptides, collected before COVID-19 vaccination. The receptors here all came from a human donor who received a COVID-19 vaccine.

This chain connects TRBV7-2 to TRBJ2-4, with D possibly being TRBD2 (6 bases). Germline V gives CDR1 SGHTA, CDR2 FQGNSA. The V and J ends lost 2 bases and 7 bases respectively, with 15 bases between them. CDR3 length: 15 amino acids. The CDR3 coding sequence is TGTGCCAGCAGCTTAATGGTCGGAGGGCTGAACATTCAGTACTTC. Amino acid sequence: CASSLMVGGLNIQYF.

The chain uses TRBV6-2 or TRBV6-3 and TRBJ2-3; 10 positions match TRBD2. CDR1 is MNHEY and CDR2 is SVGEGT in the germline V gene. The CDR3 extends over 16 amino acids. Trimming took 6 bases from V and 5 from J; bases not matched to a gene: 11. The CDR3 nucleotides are TGTGCCAGCAGCCCACTGGAGCGGGGGGGCGAAGATACGCAGTATTTT. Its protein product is CASSPLERGGEDTQYF.

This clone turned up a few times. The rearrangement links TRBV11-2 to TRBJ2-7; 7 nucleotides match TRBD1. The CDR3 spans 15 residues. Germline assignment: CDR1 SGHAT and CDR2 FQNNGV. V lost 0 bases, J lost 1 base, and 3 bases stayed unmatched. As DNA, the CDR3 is TGTGCCAGCAGCTTAGAGGGCAGGGGGTCCTACGAGCAGTACGTC. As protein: CASSLEGRGSYEQYV.

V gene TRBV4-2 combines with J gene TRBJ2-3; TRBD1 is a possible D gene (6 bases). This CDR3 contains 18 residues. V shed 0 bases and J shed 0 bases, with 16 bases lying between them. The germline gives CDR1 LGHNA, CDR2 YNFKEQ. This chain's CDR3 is CASSQDLLGGLSTDTQYF. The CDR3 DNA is TGTGCCAGCAGCCAAGATCTATTAGGGGGTTTAAGCACAGATACGCAGTATTTT.

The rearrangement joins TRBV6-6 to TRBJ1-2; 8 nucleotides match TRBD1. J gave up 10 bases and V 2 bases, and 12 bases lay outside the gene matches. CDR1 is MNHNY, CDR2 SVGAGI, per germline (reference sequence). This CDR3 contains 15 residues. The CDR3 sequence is CASSYKGTGEIPYTF. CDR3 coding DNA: TGTGCCAGCAGTTACAAGGGGACAGGAGAAATCCCCTACACCTTC.

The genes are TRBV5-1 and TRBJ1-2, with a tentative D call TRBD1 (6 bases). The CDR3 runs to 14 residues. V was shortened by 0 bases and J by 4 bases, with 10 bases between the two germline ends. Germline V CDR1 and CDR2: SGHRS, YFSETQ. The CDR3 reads CASSLGQEIYGYTF. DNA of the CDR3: TGCGCCAGCAGCTTGGGACAGGAGATCTATGGCTACACCTTC.

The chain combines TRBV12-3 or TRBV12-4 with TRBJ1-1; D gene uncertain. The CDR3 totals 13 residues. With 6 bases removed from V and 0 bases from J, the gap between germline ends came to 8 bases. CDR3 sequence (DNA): TGTGCCAGCAGACTTGACCTGAACACTGAAGCTTTCTTT. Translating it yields CASRLDLNTEAFF.

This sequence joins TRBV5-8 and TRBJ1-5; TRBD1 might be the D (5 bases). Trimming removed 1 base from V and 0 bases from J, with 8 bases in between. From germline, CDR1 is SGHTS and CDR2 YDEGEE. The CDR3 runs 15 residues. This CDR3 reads CASSLKGFSNQPQHF. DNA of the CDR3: TGTGCCAGCAGCTTGAAGGGGTTTAGCAATCAGCCCCAGCATTTT.

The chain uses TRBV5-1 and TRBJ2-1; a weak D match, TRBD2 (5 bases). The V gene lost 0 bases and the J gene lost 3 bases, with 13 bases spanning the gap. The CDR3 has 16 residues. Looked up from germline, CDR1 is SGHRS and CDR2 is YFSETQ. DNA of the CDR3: TGCGCCAGCAGCTTGGTCCTAGCTGGGCGCTACAATGAGCAGTTCTTC. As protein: CASSLVLAGRYNEQFF.

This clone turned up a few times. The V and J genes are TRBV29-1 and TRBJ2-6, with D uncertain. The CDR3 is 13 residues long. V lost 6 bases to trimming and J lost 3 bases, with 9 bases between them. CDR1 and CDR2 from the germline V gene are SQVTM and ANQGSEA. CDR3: CSVAESGANVLTF. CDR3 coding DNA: TGCAGCGTCGCGGAGAGTGGGGCCAACGTCCTGACTTTC.

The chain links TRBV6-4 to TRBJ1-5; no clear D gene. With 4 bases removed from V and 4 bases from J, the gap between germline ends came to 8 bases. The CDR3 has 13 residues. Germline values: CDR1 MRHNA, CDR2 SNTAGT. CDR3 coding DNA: TGTGCCAGCAGTGTTACAGCTAATCAGCCCCAGCATTTT. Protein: CASSVTANQPQHF.

The chain's CDR3 is CASSLTGEETQYF. The CDR3 bases are TGCGCCAGCAGCTTGACAGGGGAAGAGACCCAGTACTTC. The V gene is TRBV5-1, the J gene TRBJ2-5; 7 nucleotides match TRBD1. CDR1 SGHRS and CDR2 YFSETQ come from the germline V gene. This CDR3 comprises 13 residues. Trimming took 1 base from V and 3 from J; bases not matched to a gene: 0.

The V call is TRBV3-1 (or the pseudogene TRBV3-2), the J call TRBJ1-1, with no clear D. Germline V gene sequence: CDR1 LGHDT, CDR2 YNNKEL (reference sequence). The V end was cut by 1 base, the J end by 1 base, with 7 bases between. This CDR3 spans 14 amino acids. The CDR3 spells CASSQASGNTEAFF. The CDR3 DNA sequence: TGTGCCAGCAGCCAAGCCTCAGGGAACACTGAAGCTTTCTTT.

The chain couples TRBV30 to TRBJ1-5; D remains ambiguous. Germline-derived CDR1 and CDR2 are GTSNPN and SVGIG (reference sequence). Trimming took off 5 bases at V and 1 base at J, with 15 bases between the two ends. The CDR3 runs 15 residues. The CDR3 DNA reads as TGTGCCTGGGCAGAAAAGAGGGCAAGCAATCAGCCCCAGCATTTT. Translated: CAWAEKRASNQPQHF.

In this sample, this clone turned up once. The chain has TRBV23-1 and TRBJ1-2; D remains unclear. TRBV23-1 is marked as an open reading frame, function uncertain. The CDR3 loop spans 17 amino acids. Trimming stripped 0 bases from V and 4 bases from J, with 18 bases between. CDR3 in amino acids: CASSQSSSDSSSYGYTF. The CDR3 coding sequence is TGCGCCAGCAGTCAATCTTCGTCGGACTCAAGCTCCTATGGCTACACCTTC.

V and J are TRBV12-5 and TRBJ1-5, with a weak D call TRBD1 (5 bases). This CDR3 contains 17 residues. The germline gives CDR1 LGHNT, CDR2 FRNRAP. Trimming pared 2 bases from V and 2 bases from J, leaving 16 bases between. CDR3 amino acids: CASGLNPDWGGNQPQHF. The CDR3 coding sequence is TGTGCTAGTGGTTTGAACCCGGACTGGGGGGGCAATCAGCCCCAGCATTTT.

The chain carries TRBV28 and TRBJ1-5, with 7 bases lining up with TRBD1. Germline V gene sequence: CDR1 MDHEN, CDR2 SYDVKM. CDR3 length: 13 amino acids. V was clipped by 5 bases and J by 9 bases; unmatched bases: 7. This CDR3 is CASSPDRERPQHF. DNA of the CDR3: TGTGCCAGCAGTCCCGACAGGGAGAGGCCCCAGCATTTT.

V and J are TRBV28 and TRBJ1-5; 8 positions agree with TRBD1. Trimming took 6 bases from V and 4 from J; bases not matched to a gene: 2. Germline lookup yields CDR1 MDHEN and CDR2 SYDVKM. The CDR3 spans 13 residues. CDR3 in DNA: TGTGCCAGCAGGGACAGGGAGAATCAGCCCCAGCATTTT. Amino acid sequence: CASRDRENQPQHF.